What follows are 20 T cell receptor beta chains derived from one specimen sequenced in a study of cytomegalovirus exposure and HLA in healthy donors. Vbeta (60) and Jbeta (13) primers were used in the PCR. Only in-frame clones appear in the TCRdb table, and some are missing; sequencing was by immunoSEQ multiplex PCR. This table has 65,000 to 95,000 clones, just under 80% appearing once. The sequencing input was PBMCs. These receptors came from a male donor in good health and CMV-seropositive.

This clone was recorded only once. The J gene is TRBJ2-5, the V gene TRBV2, with D possibly being TRBD2 (7 bases). CDR1 SNHLY and CDR2 FYNNEI come from the germline V gene. There are 14 residues in the CDR3. V lost 8 bases and J 7 bases, leaving 20 bases between the germline ends. CDR3 residues: CASSEGGAVGTQYF. CDR3 DNA sequence: TGTGCCAGCTCCGAGGGGGGGGCCGTCGGGACCCAGTACTTC.

The table lists this clone with a few counts. The chain has TRBV18 and TRBJ2-7; 7 bases line up with TRBD2. The CDR3 totals 20 residues. Germline CDR1 reads KGHSH; CDR2 reads LQKENI. The junction had 27 bases not matched to a gene; V was cut back by 6 bases and J by 4 bases. In nucleotides, the CDR3 is TGTGCCAGCTCTTCCCTTCCGGGACCGACACCAGCGGGACTATCTTACGAGCAGTACTTC. Protein: CASSSLPGPTPAGLSYEQYF.

The chain's CDR3 is CASSVLIAGGPSEQFF. As DNA, the CDR3 is TGTGCCAGCAGCGTACTCATAGCGGGAGGGCCGAGTGAGCAGTTCTTC. The genes are TRBV9 and TRBJ2-1; 11 bases match TRBD2. This CDR3 has 16 amino acids. With 1 base clipped from V and 9 bases from J, the junction kept 9 bases outside the gene matches. Per germline, CDR1 SGDLS and CDR2 YYNGEE.

The chain carries TRBV4-1 and TRBJ2-4; 12 bases match TRBD2. Trimming took 2 bases from V and 4 from J; bases not matched to a gene: 6. CDR3 size: 17 residues. Germline-derived CDR1 and CDR2 are MGHRA and YSYEKL. This chain's CDR3 is CASSQPTSGRRKNIQYF. CDR3 bases: TGCGCCAGCAGCCAACCGACTAGCGGGAGACGTAAAAACATTCAGTACTTC.

This clone was detected only once. The chain links TRBV18 to TRBJ2-3; 16 bases match TRBD2. In germline, CDR1 is KGHSH, CDR2 LQKENI. The V segment lost 2 bases and the J segment 4 bases; nucleotides outside the gene matches: 12. The CDR3 contains 20 residues. The CDR3 DNA is TGTGCCAGCTCACCATTCAACGGGACTAGCGGGAGGGCCAAGTCAGATACGCAGTATTTT. Translated, it gives CASSPFNGTSGRAKSDTQYF.

The chain joins TRBV5-6 to TRBJ2-1; 10 bases line up with TRBD2. The CDR3 contains 17 residues. Per the germline V gene, CDR1 is SGHDT and CDR2 is YYEEEE. V shed 4 bases, J shed 3 bases, and the junction held 10 bases outside the gene matches. CDR3 residues: CASSGSLAGGLYNEQFF. In nucleotides, the CDR3 is TGTGCCAGCAGCGGCTCTTTAGCGGGAGGTCTCTACAATGAGCAGTTCTTC.

This chain uses TRBV13 with TRBJ2-7, with TRBD1 identical over 7 bases. V shed 4 bases and J 9 bases; nucleotides not matched to a gene: 15. CDR3 length: 15 residues. CDR1 and CDR2 from the germline V gene are PRHDT and FYEKMQ (reference sequence). This CDR3 is CASSSRGTDTGVQYF. The CDR3 bases are TGTGCCAGCAGCTCAAGGGGGACAGATACAGGGGTGCAGTACTTC.

The chain carries TRBV28 and TRBJ2-4; D may be TRBD1 (5 bases). The germline V gene encodes CDR1 MDHEN and CDR2 SYDVKM. This CDR3 contains 13 residues. The ends were cut back, 3 bases at V and 8 bases at J, with 11 bases in the middle. The CDR3 coding sequence is TGTGCCAGCAGTTTTCGCAGGGTGGACATTCAGTACTTC. Its translation is CASSFRRVDIQYF.

This clone has a handful of counts. The rearrangement links TRBV25-1 to TRBJ2-7; D is uncertain. The CDR3 spans 15 residues. Trimming stripped 3 bases from V and 3 bases from J, with 15 bases between. Germline lookup yields CDR1 MGHDK and CDR2 SYGVNS. The CDR3 bases are TGTGCCAGCAGTGACCGGAGTCCCTTTCGCTACGAGCAGTACTTC. This sequence encodes CASSDRSPFRYEQYF.

Only one count was recorded for this clone. The CDR3 is CASKNPGQGVAGGPYNEQFF. The CDR3 coding sequence is TGTGCCAGCAAAAACCCGGGACAGGGAGTAGCGGGAGGGCCCTACAATGAGCAGTTCTTC. J is TRBJ2-1 and V is TRBV27; 11 bases map to TRBD2. V was pared by 7 bases and J by 2 bases, with 19 bases of the junction left unmatched. The CDR3 is 20 amino acids. The V gene's germline CDR1 is MNHEY and CDR2 SMNVEV (reference sequence).

This clone has just a few counts. The chain couples TRBV28 to TRBJ1-2, with D perhaps matching TRBD1 (5 bases). Germline V lookup: CDR1 MDHEN, CDR2 SYDVKM. The CDR3 loop spans 13 amino acids. Trimming removed 3 bases from V and 0 bases from J, with 5 bases in between. CDR3 sequence reads: CASSLTANYGYTF. The DNA for the CDR3 is TGTGCCAGCAGTTTGACAGCTAACTATGGCTACACCTTC.

This chain uses TRBV7-6 with TRBJ2-7; tentatively, D is TRBD1 (6 bases). The CDR3 is made up of 13 amino acids. Germline V gene data show CDR1 as SGHVS and CDR2 as FNYEAQ. Trimming took 1 base from V and 9 from J, leaving 13 bases between them. As DNA, the CDR3 is TGTGCCAGCAGCTTAGGGGCGACAGGTGTGCAGTACTTC. Amino acid sequence: CASSLGATGVQYF.

This sequence joins TRBV19 and TRBJ2-2; no clear D gene. Germline loops: CDR1 LNHDA, CDR2 SQIVND (reference sequence). The length of the CDR3 is 15 residues. Trimming took off 8 bases at V and 2 bases at J, with 15 bases between the two ends. The CDR3 DNA sequence: TGTGCCAGTTCCCGAATAGACACTAACACCGGGGAGCTGTTTTTT. This gives the protein CASSRIDTNTGELFF.

This clone was counted once. The chain has TRBV28 and TRBJ2-7; TRBD2 matches 7 bases. J was trimmed by 1 base and V by 5 bases; bases with no gene match: 8. This CDR3 comprises 15 residues. The germline V gene has CDR1 MDHEN and CDR2 SYDVKM. The CDR3 bases are TGTGCCAGCAGTAGGGTGAGCGGGAATTCCTACGAGCAGTACTTC. Amino acid sequence: CASSRVSGNSYEQYF.

The chain joins TRBV7-2 to TRBJ2-1; TRBD2 matches 12 bases. Germline CDR1 reads SGHTA; CDR2 reads FQGNSA. The CDR3 runs 15 residues. After removal of 5 bases from V and 5 bases from J, the junction contained 4 bases not matched to a gene. The CDR3 is CASSTGLAGNNEQFF. The CDR3 DNA follows: TGTGCCAGCAGCACTGGACTAGCGGGGAACAATGAGCAGTTCTTC.

This clone was seen just once. The rearrangement uses TRBV7-8 and TRBJ1-2, with D unresolved. Germline-derived CDR1 and CDR2 are SGHVS and FQNEAQ. The CDR3 covers 14 residues. V lost 4 bases and J lost 2, with 11 bases in between. CDR3 region: CASSSWTGNYGYTF. The CDR3 bases are TGTGCCAGCAGCTCATGGACGGGGAACTATGGCTACACCTTC.

The V and J genes are TRBV7-2 and TRBJ2-4; no firm D call. The CDR3 runs 18 residues. Per germline, CDR1 SGHTA and CDR2 FQGNSA. V was shortened by 2 bases and J by 0 bases, with 17 bases between the two germline ends. The CDR3 DNA reads as TGTGCCAGCAGCTTAAGTTTCCCCACCCAGAAAGCCAAAAACATTCAGTACTTC. It translates to CASSLSFPTQKAKNIQYF.

The rearrangement joins TRBV11-3 to TRBJ2-1, with D unresolved. V lost 4 bases, J lost 9 bases, and 10 bases lay in between. Germline V gene lookup returns CDR1 SGHNT and CDR2 YENEEA. This CDR3 has 12 residues. The CDR3 nucleotides are TGTGCCAGCAGCTCCCGGTCCGGTGAGCAGTTCTTC. Its protein product is CASSSRSGEQFF. The whole variable domain, filled in from reference TRBV11-3 and TRBJ2-1, reads EAGVVQSPRYKIIEKKQPVAFWCNPISGHNTLYWYLQNLGQGPELLIRYENEEAVDDSQLPKDRFSAERLKGVDSTLKIQPAELGDSAVYLCASSSRSGEQFFGPGTRLTVL.

The V and J genes are TRBV9 and TRBJ1-5; 9 bases are shared with TRBD1. The CDR3 is made up of 15 amino acids. J was trimmed by 5 bases and V by 0 bases; bases with no gene match: 3. Germline loops: CDR1 SGDLS, CDR2 YYNGEE. CDR3 amino acids: CASSVDDRGDQPQHF. The CDR3 DNA reads as TGTGCCAGCAGCGTAGACGACAGGGGGGATCAGCCCCAGCATTTT. The entire variable domain, with the rest obtained from reference TRBV9 and TRBJ1-5, is as follows: DSGVTQTPKHLITATGQRVTLRCSPRSGDLSVYWYQQSLDQGLQFLIQYYNGEERAKGNILERFSAQQFPDLHSELNLSSLELGDSALYFCASSVDDRGDQPQHFGDGTRLSIL.

J is TRBJ2-1 and V is TRBV5-4; D not resolved. Germline V gives CDR1 SGHNT, CDR2 YYREEE (reference sequence). The CDR3 has 11 residues. V lost 3 bases and J 11 bases, leaving 9 bases between the germline ends. The CDR3 sequence is CASSSEVQQFF. The CDR3 nucleotides are TGTGCCAGCAGCTCCGAGGTACAGCAGTTCTTC.